The next 29 T cell receptor beta chains were all read from a single sample in a study of spatial heterogeneity in lung cancer. TCRdb re-called the 5' RACE reads with MiXCR, one entry per CDR3 protein. This repertoire shows about 44,000 distinct CDR3 sequences, about 13% found once; its top ten account for 50% to 65%. Time point given: sample taken at primary tumor resection. Sequencing was performed on whole RNA extracted from tumor and nontumor lung tissue, or from frozen PBMC, and the material was left unsorted. Sequencing was performed on PBMCs, taken at surgery. Source of these receptors: a male donor with early-stage non-small cell lung cancer.

This clonotype was picked up many times. The chain carries TRBV7-3 and TRBJ2-1; 12 bases line up with TRBD2. Germline V lookup: CDR1 SGHTA, CDR2 FQGTGA. The CDR3 consists of 13 residues. V lost 5 bases, J lost 10 bases, and 3 bases stayed unmatched. The CDR3 is CASSRGTSGEQFF. CDR3 DNA sequence: TGTGCCAGCAGCCGAGGGACTAGCGGGGAGCAGTTCTTC.

The V gene is TRBV5-1, the J gene TRBJ1-6, with 8 nucleotides matching TRBD1. Looked up from germline, CDR1 is SGHRS and CDR2 is YFSETQ. The CDR3 runs 15 residues. Trimming cost V 0 bases and J 8 bases; bases outside gene matches: 4. CDR3 region: CASSLGPQGDSPLHF. In nucleotides, the CDR3 is TGCGCCAGCAGCTTGGGCCCACAGGGGGATTCACCCCTCCACTTT.

This clonotype was seen repeatedly, ten times or more. The chain uses TRBV20-1 and TRBJ1-6; unclear D gene. Deletions cut 3 bases from V and 7 bases from J, with 7 bases between. Germline V gene data show CDR1 as DFQATT and CDR2 as SNEGSKA (reference sequence). The CDR3 loop spans 12 amino acids. The chain's CDR3 is CSAREGNSPLHF. The CDR3, as DNA: TGCAGTGCTAGGGAGGGAAATTCACCCCTCCACTTT.

A few counts support this clonotype. Relative to the germline gene, one junction end is altered; a read error may explain this. The V call is TRBV10-2, the J call TRBJ1-1, with D unclear. This CDR3 is built from 11 residues. Germline V gene data show CDR1 as WSHSY and CDR2 as SAAADI. CDR3 sequence reads: CASSERTAAFF. CDR3 DNA sequence: TGCGCCAGCAGTGAGCGAACTGCAGCTTTCTTT.

There are a few counts of this clonotype. The chain carries TRBV7-2 and TRBJ2-1; a weak D match, TRBD1 (7 bases). Germline V CDR1 and CDR2: SGHTA, FQGNSA. The CDR3 totals 15 residues. Trimming took off 5 bases at V and 4 bases at J, with 15 bases between the two ends. The CDR3 spells CASSQRRGPYNEQFF. CDR3 nucleotide sequence: TGTGCCAGCAGCCAGCGGAGGGGGCCTTACAATGAGCAGTTCTTC.

A note on this clonotype: Since a much larger clone is just one base distant, this may be a read error. The chain employs TRBV2 and TRBJ1-4; a weak D match, TRBD1 (6 bases). CDR1 is SNHLY, CDR2 FYNNEI, per germline. The CDR3 is 14 residues long. Here the CDR3 DNA reads TGTGCCAGCAGCTACAGGGCCGGACGTGAAAAACCGTTTTTT. Its protein is CASSYRAGREKPFF.

This clonotype was detected many times. The chain combines TRBV7-8 with TRBJ2-7, with a possible D match to TRBD2 (7 bases). Trimming left V 5 bases short and J 3 bases short, with 23 bases between. The CDR3 loop spans 17 amino acids. Germline CDR1 reads SGHVS; CDR2 reads FQNEAQ. CDR3 protein: CASSRSSGAGARYEQYF. DNA for the CDR3: TGTGCCAGCAGCCGGAGTAGTGGGGCGGGGGCCCGCTACGAGCAGTACTTC.

Ten or more counts support this clonotype. The chain is built from TRBV4-1 and TRBJ2-5; 13 nucleotides match TRBD2. The V segment lost 4 bases and the J segment 2 bases; nucleotides outside the gene matches: 13. Germline V lookup: CDR1 MGHRA, CDR2 YSYEKL. The CDR3 length is 19 residues. The CDR3 DNA sequence: TGCGCCAGCAGCCCGAGGGCAGAACTAGCGGGAGGGGGGCAAGAGACCCAGTACTTC. Its translation: CASSPRAELAGGGQETQYF.

This clonotype was seen just once. V and J are TRBV2 and TRBJ1-2; 8 bases are a match to TRBD1. V lost 4 bases, J lost 8 bases, and 3 bases stayed unmatched. Germline CDR1 reads SNHLY; CDR2 reads FYNNEI. The CDR3 totals 12 residues. The CDR3 loop is CASSGTGSGYTF. The CDR3 bases are TGTGCCAGCAGTGGGACAGGGAGCGGCTACACCTTC.

This clonotype was observed at least ten times. This chain links TRBV5-1 with TRBJ2-7, with TRBD1 as a possible D gene (5 bases). The CDR3 covers 14 residues. Trimming stripped 1 base from V and 1 base from J, with 9 bases between. Germline V lookup: CDR1 SGHRS, CDR2 YFSETQ. In DNA form, the CDR3 reads TGCGCCAGCAGCTTGAGGGGCCGGTCCTACGAGCAGTACTTC. This sequence encodes CASSLRGRSYEQYF.

The V gene is TRBV11-2, the J gene TRBJ1-2, with TRBD1 matching over 8 bases. Trimming cost V 5 bases and J 4 bases; bases outside gene matches: 9. Germline values: CDR1 SGHAT, CDR2 FQNNGV. The CDR3 spans 15 residues. CDR3: CASSPHLGTGYGYTF. In DNA, the CDR3 is TGTGCCAGCAGCCCCCATTTGGGGACAGGCTATGGCTACACCTTC.

The rearrangement uses TRBV7-3 and TRBJ2-3; 7 nucleotides match TRBD2. With 4 bases clipped from V and 5 bases from J, the junction kept 15 bases outside the gene matches. The germline CDR1 and CDR2 sequences are SGHTA and FQGTGA. The CDR3 consists of 17 residues. The CDR3 region has the DNA TGTGCCAGCAGCTCCCGGGGCAGCGGGGTTTCTGGAGATACGCAGTATTTT. Protein sequence: CASSSRGSGVSGDTQYF.

This clonotype was counted a few times. The genes are TRBV7-2 and TRBJ1-6; no clear D gene. The CDR3 is 15 amino acids. Germline V gene lookup returns CDR1 SGHTA and CDR2 FQGNSA. V was shortened by 0 bases and J by 3 bases, with 6 bases between the two germline ends. CDR3 in amino acids: CASSLAGNYNSPLHF. CDR3 nucleotides: TGTGCCAGCAGCTTAGCAGGGAACTATAATTCACCCCTCCACTTT.

This clonotype was seen a handful of times. V usage is TRBV3-1 and J usage is TRBJ1-1; 7 bases are shared with TRBD1. The CDR3 sequence is 16 residues long. Trimming took 4 bases from V and 1 from J; bases not matched to a gene: 9. The germline gives CDR1 LGHDT, CDR2 YNNKEL (reference sequence). CDR3 protein: CASSPAAGGTNTEAFF. Here the CDR3 DNA reads TGTGCCAGCAGCCCCGCTGCAGGGGGGACGAACACTGAAGCTTTCTTT.

This clonotype turned up a few times. The rearrangement links TRBV28 to TRBJ1-1; D not resolved. This CDR3 has 13 amino acids. Germline assignment: CDR1 MDHEN and CDR2 SYDVKM. V gave up 8 bases and J gave up 7 bases, with 17 bases separating them. The CDR3 is CASPDSSSGEAFF. CDR3 DNA sequence: TGTGCCAGCCCCGATTCTTCTTCAGGTGAAGCTTTCTTT.

The chain recombines TRBV23-1 with TRBJ2-6; the D gene could be TRBD1 or TRBD2 (5 bases each). TRBV23-1 is noted as an ORF with a role that remains uncertain. V dropped 4 bases and J dropped 1 base, with 20 bases sitting between them. The CDR3 has 19 amino acids. The CDR3 bases are TGCGCCAGCAGTCCCGAATTACAGGAGGCGGCGTCTGGGGCCAACGTCCTGACTTTC. It codes for CASSPELQEAASGANVLTF.

The rearrangement uses TRBV6-6 and TRBJ2-7, with D hard to call. CDR1 and CDR2 from the germline V gene are MNHNY and SVGAGI (reference sequence). Trimming removed 3 bases from V and 2 bases from J, with 11 bases in between. The CDR3 contains 14 residues. This chain's CDR3 is CASSYPGRPYEQYF. The DNA of the CDR3 is TGTGCCAGCAGTTATCCGGGCAGACCCTACGAGCAGTACTTC.

This clonotype was seen more than once but under ten times. This chain uses TRBV29-1 with TRBJ2-5, with a tentative D call TRBD2 (6 bases). The V gene's germline CDR1 is SQVTM and CDR2 ANQGSEA. This CDR3 has 11 amino acids. V was shortened by 6 bases and J by 3 bases, with 8 bases between the two germline ends. The CDR3 reads CSVPGEETQYF. DNA of the CDR3: TGCAGCGTCCCGGGGGAAGAGACCCAGTACTTC. Variable domain in full (rest from reference TRBV29-1 and TRBJ2-5): SAVISQKPSRDICQRGTSLTIQCQVDSQVTMMFWYRQQPGQSLTLIATANQGSEATYESGFVIDKFPISRPNLTFSTLTVSNMSPEDSSIYLCSVPGEETQYFGPGTRLLVL.

The rearrangement uses TRBV4-1 and TRBJ1-1; 10 nucleotides align to TRBD1. The V gene end was trimmed by 6 bases and the J gene end by 6 bases; junction bases not matched to a gene: 4. Germline CDR1 is MGHRA and CDR2 is YSYEKL. The CDR3 is made up of 13 amino acids. The CDR3 DNA is TGCGCCAGCAGGAGGACAGGGGGGGCTGAAGCTTTCTTT. It is translated as CASRRTGGAEAFF.

In its sample, this clonotype was seen many times. For the CDR3, the DNA is TGTGCCAGCAGCCCTTACCCCGACAGGGGACAAGGCTACACCTTC. The encoded protein is CASSPYPDRGQGYTF. The genes are TRBV7-2 and TRBJ1-2, with 8 positions matching TRBD1. This CDR3 has 15 residues. CDR1 SGHTA and CDR2 FQGNSA come from the germline V gene. Losses at the gene ends were 5 bases for V and 8 bases for J; bases not matched to a gene: 13.

This chain links TRBV4-1 with TRBJ2-7; 9 bases map to TRBD2. This CDR3 comprises 18 residues. The V segment lost 1 base and the J segment 0 bases; nucleotides outside the gene matches: 10. CDR1 is MGHRA and CDR2 is YSYEKL in the germline V gene. CDR3 protein: CASSQGPILAGLSYEQYF. The DNA for the CDR3 is TGCGCCAGCAGCCAAGGCCCCATACTAGCGGGCCTCTCCTACGAGCAGTACTTC.

The V gene is TRBV4-3, the J gene TRBJ2-3; 11 bases are shared with TRBD2. The CDR3 consists of 19 residues. With 4 bases clipped from V and 2 bases from J, the junction kept 14 bases outside the gene matches. Per the germline V gene, CDR1 is LGHNA and CDR2 is YSLEER. CDR3 sequence reads: CASSRSTSRGLADTDTQYF. The CDR3 DNA sequence: TGCGCCAGCAGCCGAAGTACCTCCCGGGGACTAGCGGACACAGATACGCAGTATTTT.

There are a few counts of this clonotype. CDR3 in DNA: TGTGCCTGGAGTGGACTAGCGGGAGGTCACTCCTACAATGAGCAGTTCTTC. This codes for CAWSGLAGGHSYNEQFF. The rearrangement joins TRBV30 to TRBJ2-1; TRBD2 matches at 13 bases. V shed 1 base and J 0 bases; nucleotides not matched to a gene: 3. The germline V gene has CDR1 GTSNPN and CDR2 SVGIG (reference sequence). The CDR3 is 17 amino acids.

This clonotype was seen a handful of times. The genes are TRBV10-2 and TRBJ1-4, with D perhaps matching TRBD1 (5 bases). With 4 bases removed from V and 1 base from J, the gap between germline ends came to 13 bases. The CDR3 runs 16 residues. Germline lookup yields CDR1 WSHSY and CDR2 SAAADI. CDR3 nucleotide sequence: TGCGCCAGCAGTGCCCCTGACGGGGGAACTAATGAAAAACTGTTTTTT. The encoded protein is CASSAPDGGTNEKLFF.

The chain recombines TRBV10-3 with TRBJ2-3, with D perhaps assigned TRBD1 or TRBD2 (6 bases each). Germline loops: CDR1 ENHRY, CDR2 SYGVKD. The CDR3 runs 14 residues. Trimming shortened V by 6 bases and J by 4 bases, and 14 bases separated the two germline ends. This CDR3 reads CAISIGGSADTQYF. The CDR3 bases are TGTGCCATCAGCATCGGGGGCTCGGCAGATACGCAGTATTTT.

The CDR3 DNA reads TGTGCCAGCAGCTTAATGGCTAGCGGGGGGGAGACCCAGTACTTC. Translating gives CASSLMASGGETQYF. The rearrangement uses TRBV7-2 and TRBJ2-5; TRBD2 matches at 11 bases. V dropped 2 bases and J dropped 5; count of bases not matched to a gene: 4. The CDR3 has 15 residues. From germline, CDR1 is SGHTA and CDR2 FQGNSA.

The chain recombines TRBV9 with TRBJ1-6, with TRBD1 matching 9 bases. The CDR3 is 16 residues long. In germline, CDR1 is SGDLS, CDR2 YYNGEE. V lost 4 bases and J lost 6; bases outside the gene matches: 8. The CDR3 loop reads CASSLTGGTGNSPLHF. The CDR3 DNA sequence: TGTGCCAGCAGCCTTACAGGGGGCACCGGTAATTCACCCCTCCACTTT. Full variable domain (missing parts from reference TRBV9 and TRBJ1-6): DSGVTQTPKHLITATGQRVTLRCSPRSGDLSVYWYQQSLDQGLQFLIQYYNGEERAKGNILERFSAQQFPDLHSELNLSSLELGDSALYFCASSLTGGTGNSPLHFGNGTRLTVT.

The rearrangement joins TRBV18 to TRBJ1-4; 7 nucleotides agree with TRBD1. This CDR3 has 15 residues. V trimming: 3 bases; J trimming: 6 bases; junction bases outside the gene matches: 7. Germline CDR1 and CDR2: KGHSH and LQKENI. The CDR3 reads CASSPLQGPDEKLFF. The CDR3 DNA sequence: TGTGCCAGCTCACCTTTACAGGGGCCTGATGAAAAACTGTTTTTT.

This chain joins TRBV24-1 and TRBJ1-1; D uncertain. Trimming shortened V by 8 bases and J by 1 base, and 10 bases separated the two germline ends. CDR3 size: 13 residues. The germline V gene encodes CDR1 KGHDR and CDR2 SFDVKD. The CDR3 loop is CATTTTRNTEAFF. CDR3 nucleotide sequence: TGTGCCACCACCACCACAAGGAACACTGAAGCTTTCTTT.